The 12 T cell receptor beta chains reported below all come from one sample, sequenced in a study of OX40 agonist ivuxolimab in advanced cancers. The protocol was immunoSEQ multiplex PCR, while the TCRdb copy is restricted to in-frame clones and leaves out a portion. This sample carries around 75,000 clones, roughly 88% of them seen once, and the ten largest clones take 2% to 2.5%. This material consisted of CD4+ or CD8+ T cells sorted from blood, taken in a trial of the OX40 agonist ivuxolimab. The receptors were gathered from an adult with an advanced solid tumor such as melanoma, head and neck, liver or kidney cancer.

DNA of the CDR3: TGTGCCAGCAGCTTGGGTCCTATCTCTGGCTACACCTTC. As protein: CASSLGPISGYTF. The gene calls are TRBV5-4 and TRBJ1-2; D is uncertain. Germline values: CDR1 SGHNT, CDR2 YYREEE (reference sequence). Trimming left V 0 bases short and J 7 bases short, with 10 bases between. CDR3 length equals 13 residues.

The chain employs TRBV6-1 and TRBJ1-4; D is unclear. Germline CDR1 reads MNHNS; CDR2 reads SASEGT. This CDR3 is built from 11 residues. V dropped 6 bases and J dropped 7 bases, with 6 bases sitting between them. CDR3 bases: TGTGCCAGCAGCCTATTTGAAAAACTGTTTTTT. Amino acids: CASSLFEKLFF.

In this sample, this clone is medium-sized. The chain is built from TRBV4-1 and TRBJ1-5, with TRBD1 matching over 8 bases. This CDR3 is 17 amino acids long. The V gene's germline CDR1 is MGHRA and CDR2 YSYEKL. V lost 0 bases and J lost 4; bases outside the gene matches: 8. For the CDR3, the DNA is TGCGCCAGCAGCCAAGATTTGCAACAGGGGGGAAATCAGCCCCAGCATTTT. Its protein product is CASSQDLQQGGNQPQHF.

CDR3 region: CASSLARWETQYF. CDR3 DNA sequence: TGTGCCAGCAGCTTAGCACGGTGGGAGACCCAGTACTTC. The V and J genes are TRBV7-2 and TRBJ2-5; D is unclear. This CDR3 contains 13 residues. V was pared by 0 bases and J by 5 bases, with 7 bases between. CDR1 and CDR2 (germline): SGHTA, FQGNSA.

V and J are TRBV7-9 and TRBJ2-7, with 9 bases that match TRBD1. Germline CDR1 is SEHNR and CDR2 is FQNEAQ (reference sequence). Trimming took 5 bases from V and 3 from J; bases not matched to a gene: 5. The CDR3 is made up of 14 amino acids. The CDR3: CASSLTGQGYEQYF. In DNA, the CDR3 is TGTGCCAGCAGCCTTACGGGACAGGGCTACGAGCAGTACTTC.

This sequence joins TRBV7-9 and TRBJ1-6, with 7 bases that match TRBD1. Per germline, CDR1 SEHNR and CDR2 FQNEAQ (reference sequence). The CDR3 contains 15 residues. Trimming at V came to 6 bases and at J to 7 bases, leaving 9 bases not matched to a gene. The CDR3 coding sequence is TGTGCCAGCAGTCCCAACAGGGGATTGAATTCACCCCTCCACTTT. It encodes CASSPNRGLNSPLHF.

This clone was seen a single time. This rearrangement joins TRBV30 to TRBJ1-6; D unresolved. This CDR3 is 16 amino acids long. The V gene's germline CDR1 is GTSNPN and CDR2 SVGIG (reference sequence). Trimming shortened V by 5 bases and J by 0 bases, and 14 bases separated the two germline ends. For the CDR3, the DNA is TGTGCCTGGTCCCGGTACCCGAGCTCCTATAATTCACCCCTCCACTTT. Translating gives CAWSRYPSSYNSPLHF.

This chain uses TRBV2 with TRBJ2-5; 7 positions match TRBD1. Germline lookup yields CDR1 SNHLY and CDR2 FYNNEI. J gave up 5 bases and V 4 bases, and 10 bases lay outside the gene matches. The CDR3 has 15 amino acids. The CDR3 coding sequence is TGTGCCAGCAGTGGGGACAGACTCGCTTCTGAGACCCAGTACTTC. It translates to CASSGDRLASETQYF.

In its sample, this clone was seen a few times. J is TRBJ1-1 and V is TRBV5-1; no definite D call. The V end was cut by 4 bases, the J end by 1 base, with 8 bases between. The germline CDR1 and CDR2 sequences are SGHRS and YFSETQ. The CDR3 is made up of 13 amino acids. CDR3 sequence (DNA): TGCGCCAGCAGCCAAGACCCGAACACTGAAGCTTTCTTT. It yields the protein CASSQDPNTEAFF.

The gene calls are TRBV4-1 and TRBJ2-3, with 9 bases fitting TRBD2. Germline-derived CDR1 and CDR2 are MGHRA and YSYEKL. Trimming removed 2 bases from V and 1 base from J; junction bases left unmatched: 7. The CDR3 runs to 17 residues. This chain's CDR3 is CASSQTNRLAGTDTQYF. In DNA form, the CDR3 reads TGCGCCAGCAGCCAAACCAATAGACTAGCGGGCACAGATACGCAGTATTTT.

The CDR3 reads CASSYPPRLARNIQYF. The CDR3 coding sequence is TGTGCCAGCAGTTACCCCCCCAGACTAGCGAGAAACATTCAGTACTTC. V is TRBV6-5 and J is TRBJ2-4; 8 bases map to TRBD2. V was pared by 2 bases and J by 6 bases, with 9 bases of the junction left unmatched. CDR1 MNHEY and CDR2 SVGAGI come from the germline V gene. This CDR3 comprises 16 residues.

The chain uses TRBV10-1 and TRBJ1-5; tentative D call: TRBD1 (6 bases). CDR3 length: 15 amino acids. Per germline, CDR1 WNHNN and CDR2 SYGVQD (reference sequence). Trimming pared 0 bases from V and 8 bases from J, leaving 14 bases between. The CDR3 nucleotides read TGCGCCAGCAGTGAGTCGGGGGACAAGGTTGAGCCCCAGCATTTT. Protein: CASSESGDKVEPQHF.